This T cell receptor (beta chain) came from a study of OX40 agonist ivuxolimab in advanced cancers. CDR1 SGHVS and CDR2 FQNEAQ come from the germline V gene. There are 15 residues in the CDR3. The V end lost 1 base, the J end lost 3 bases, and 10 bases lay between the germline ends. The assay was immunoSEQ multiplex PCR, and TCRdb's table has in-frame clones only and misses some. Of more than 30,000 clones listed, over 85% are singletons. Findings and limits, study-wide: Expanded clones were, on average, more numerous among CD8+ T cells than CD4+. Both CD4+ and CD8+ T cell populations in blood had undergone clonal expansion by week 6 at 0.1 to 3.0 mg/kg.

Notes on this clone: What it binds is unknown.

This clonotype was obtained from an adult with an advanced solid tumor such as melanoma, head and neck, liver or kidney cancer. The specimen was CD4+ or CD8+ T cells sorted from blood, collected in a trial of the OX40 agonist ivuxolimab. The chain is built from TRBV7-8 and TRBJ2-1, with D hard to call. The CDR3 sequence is CASSLGRHRYNEQFF. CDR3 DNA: TGTGCCAGCAGCTTAGGCAGACACCGCTACAATGAGCAGTTCTTC. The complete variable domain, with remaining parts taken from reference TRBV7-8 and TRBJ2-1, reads GAGVSQSPRYKVAKRGQDVALRCDPISGHVSLFWYQQALGQGPEFLTYFQNEAQLDKSGLPSDRFFAERPEGSVSTLKIQRTQQEDSAVYLCASSLGRHRYNEQFFGPGTRLTVL.